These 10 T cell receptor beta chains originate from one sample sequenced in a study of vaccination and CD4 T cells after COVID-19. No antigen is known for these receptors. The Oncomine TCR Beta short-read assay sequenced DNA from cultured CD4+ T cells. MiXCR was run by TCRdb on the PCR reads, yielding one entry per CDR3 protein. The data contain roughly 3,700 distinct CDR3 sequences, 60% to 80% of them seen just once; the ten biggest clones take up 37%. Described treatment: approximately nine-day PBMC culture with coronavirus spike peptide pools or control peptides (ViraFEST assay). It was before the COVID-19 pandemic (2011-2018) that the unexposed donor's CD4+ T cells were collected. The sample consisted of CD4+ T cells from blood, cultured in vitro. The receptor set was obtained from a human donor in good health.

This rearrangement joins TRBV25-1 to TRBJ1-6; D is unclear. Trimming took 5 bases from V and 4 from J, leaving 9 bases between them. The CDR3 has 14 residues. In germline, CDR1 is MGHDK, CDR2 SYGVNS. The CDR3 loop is CASSPGGYNSPLHF. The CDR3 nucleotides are TGTGCCAGCAGTCCGGGTGGTTATAATTCACCCCTCCACTTT.

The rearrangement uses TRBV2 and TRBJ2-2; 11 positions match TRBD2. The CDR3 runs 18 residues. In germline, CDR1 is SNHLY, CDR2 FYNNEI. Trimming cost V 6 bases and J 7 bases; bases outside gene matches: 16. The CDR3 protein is CASSDSFLAGGVNGELFF. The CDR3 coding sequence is TGTGCCAGCAGCGACAGCTTTCTAGCGGGGGGAGTCAACGGGGAGCTGTTTTTT.

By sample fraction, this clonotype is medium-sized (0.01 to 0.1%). CDR3: CASRDTMNTGELFF. Here the CDR3 DNA reads TGTGCCAGCCGGGACACAATGAACACCGGGGAGCTGTTTTTT. The chain is built from TRBV2 and TRBJ2-2; D possibly corresponds to TRBD1 (6 bases). CDR3 length: 14 amino acids. V gave up 8 bases and J gave up 1 base, with 11 bases separating them. Germline loops: CDR1 SNHLY, CDR2 FYNNEI.

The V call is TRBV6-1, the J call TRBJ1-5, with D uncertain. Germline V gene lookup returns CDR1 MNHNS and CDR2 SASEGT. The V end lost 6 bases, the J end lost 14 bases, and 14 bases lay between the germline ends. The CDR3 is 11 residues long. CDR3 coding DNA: TGTGCCAGCAGGGCCGGGAGGCTCGAGCATTTT. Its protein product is CASRAGRLEHF.

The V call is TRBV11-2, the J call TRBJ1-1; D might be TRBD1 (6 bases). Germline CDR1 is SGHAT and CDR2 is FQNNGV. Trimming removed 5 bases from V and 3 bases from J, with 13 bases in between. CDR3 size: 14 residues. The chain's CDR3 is CASSRFRGDTEAFF. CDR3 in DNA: TGTGCCAGCAGCCGCTTCAGGGGCGACACTGAAGCTTTCTTT.

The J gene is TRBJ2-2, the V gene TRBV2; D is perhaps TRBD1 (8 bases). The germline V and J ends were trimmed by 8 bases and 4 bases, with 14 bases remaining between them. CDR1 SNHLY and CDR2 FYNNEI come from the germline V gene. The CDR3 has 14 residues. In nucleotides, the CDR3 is TGTGCCAGCGGGGGGGACAGGCCCACCGGGGAGCTGTTTTTT. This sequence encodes CASGGDRPTGELFF.

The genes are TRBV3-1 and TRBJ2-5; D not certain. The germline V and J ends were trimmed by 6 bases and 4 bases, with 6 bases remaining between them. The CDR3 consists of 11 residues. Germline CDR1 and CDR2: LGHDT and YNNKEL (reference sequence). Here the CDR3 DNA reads TGTGCCAGCAGAATGGCAGAGACCCAGTACTTC. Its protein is CASRMAETQYF.

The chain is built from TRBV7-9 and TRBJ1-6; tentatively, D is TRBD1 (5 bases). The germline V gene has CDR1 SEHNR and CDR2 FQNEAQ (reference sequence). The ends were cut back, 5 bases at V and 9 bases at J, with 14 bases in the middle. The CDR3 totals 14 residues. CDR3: CASSGGTDRSPLHF. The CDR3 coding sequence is TGTGCCAGCAGCGGGGGGACGGACCGTTCACCCCTCCACTTT.

CDR3 sequence: CASSLRTSGGTFTDTQYF. CDR3 nucleotides: TGTGCCAGCAGCTTGAGGACTAGCGGGGGGACCTTCACAGATACGCAGTATTTT. The gene calls are TRBV7-2 and TRBJ2-3; TRBD2 aligns across 14 bases. Germline V gives CDR1 SGHTA, CDR2 FQGNSA. V lost 3 bases to trimming and J lost 2 bases; unmatched junction nucleotides: 7. The CDR3 totals 18 residues.

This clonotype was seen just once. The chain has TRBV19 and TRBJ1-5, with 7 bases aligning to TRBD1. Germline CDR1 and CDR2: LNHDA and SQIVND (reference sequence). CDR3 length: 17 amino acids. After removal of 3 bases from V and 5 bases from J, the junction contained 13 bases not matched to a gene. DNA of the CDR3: TGTGCCAGTAGTATCTTCGAGGGGACAGAAGGTTATCAGCCCCAGCATTTT. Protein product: CASSIFEGTEGYQPQHF. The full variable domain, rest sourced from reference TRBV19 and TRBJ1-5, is DGGITQSPKYLFRKEGQNVTLSCEQNLNHDAMYWYRQDPGQGLRLIYYSQIVNDFQKGDIAEGYSVSREKKESFPLTVTSAQKNPTAFYLCASSIFEGTEGYQPQHFGDGTRLSIL.